Each of the 21 T cell receptor beta chains below was sequenced from the same sample in a study of identical twins. TCRdb called the 5' RACE reads again in MiXCR, with one record for every CDR3 protein. Of around 340,000 distinct CDR3 sequences in the sample, roughly 9% were seen once. Sequences were obtained from naive T cells sorted from blood. The origin of the receptors is a woman in her forties or fifties in good health.

The chain recombines TRBV7-9 with TRBJ1-1, with TRBD1 as a possible D gene (5 bases). Germline V gives CDR1 SEHNR, CDR2 FQNEAQ (reference sequence). CDR3 length: 13 residues. The V end was cut by 5 bases, the J end by 7 bases, with 14 bases between. CDR3 region: CASSAPGRHEAFF. The CDR3 nucleotides are TGTGCCAGCAGCGCCCCGGGGCGGCATGAAGCTTTCTTT.

This clonotype appeared a few times. The chain joins TRBV13 to TRBJ2-7, with a possible D match to TRBD1 (6 bases). Trimming removed 3 bases at V and 5 bases at J, with 23 bases between. The germline gives CDR1 PRHDT, CDR2 FYEKMQ (reference sequence). The CDR3 runs to 17 residues. CDR3 sequence: CASSFYSGHQTGDEQYV. CDR3 nucleotide sequence: TGTGCCAGCAGCTTCTACTCGGGACACCAAACCGGGGACGAGCAGTACGTC.

This clonotype has more than one count but fewer than ten. CDR3 residues: CAEGAGQGPV. The CDR3 coding sequence is TGTGCCGAAGGGGCGGGACAGGGGCCCGTC. The chain carries TRBV19 and TRBJ2-7; the match to TRBD1 covers 10 bases. This CDR3 spans 10 amino acids. Germline V CDR1 and CDR2: LNHDA, SQIVND (reference sequence).

This chain joins TRBV12-3 or TRBV12-4 and TRBJ2-5; TRBD2 aligns across 12 bases. V shed 6 bases and J 2 bases; nucleotides not matched to a gene: 10. The CDR3 length is 17 residues. The CDR3 loop reads CASSGLGLAGIQETQYF. The CDR3 nucleotides read TGTGCCAGCAGCGGCTTGGGACTAGCGGGTATTCAAGAGACCCAGTACTTC.

The rearrangement joins TRBV27 to TRBJ2-1; no firm D call. This CDR3 is built from 15 residues. CDR1 and CDR2 from the germline V gene are MNHEY and SMNVEV (reference sequence). The germline V and J ends were trimmed by 5 bases and 4 bases, with 15 bases remaining between them. DNA of the CDR3: TGTGCCAGCAGTCTTACCTCGCCCCCTTACAATGAGCAGTTCTTC. This sequence encodes CASSLTSPPYNEQFF.

The V gene is TRBV5-1, the J gene TRBJ2-7, with D tentatively TRBD2 (6 bases). The length of the CDR3 is 16 residues. Deletions cut 4 bases from V and 1 base from J, with 18 bases between. Germline values: CDR1 SGHRS, CDR2 YFSETQ. The DNA for the CDR3 is TGCGCCAGCAGCCCACTTTGGAGGGAGAGGTCCTACGAGCAGTACGTC. It encodes CASSPLWRERSYEQYV.

This clonotype was observed many times. The chain joins TRBV15 to TRBJ1-6; D may be TRBD1 (5 bases). The CDR3 is made up of 16 amino acids. V was trimmed by 0 bases and J by 9 bases, leaving 15 bases between them. The V gene's germline CDR1 is LNHNV and CDR2 YYDKDF (reference sequence). CDR3 sequence reads: CATSRESGGTGSPLHF. CDR3 nucleotides: TGTGCCACCAGCAGAGAGTCGGGAGGGACCGGTTCACCCCTCCACTTT.

This clonotype appeared many times. The genes are TRBV9 and TRBJ2-1, with D tentatively TRBD1 (6 bases). The CDR3 is 15 residues long. CDR1 is SGDLS, CDR2 YYNGEE, per germline. V lost 0 bases and J 8 bases, leaving 15 bases between the germline ends. CDR3 bases: TGTGCCAGCAGCGTAGATGACAGGCCCTGGGATGAGCAGTTCTTC. Amino acid sequence: CASSVDDRPWDEQFF.

This clonotype was observed a handful of times. The rearrangement uses TRBV20-1 and TRBJ2-2; D not certain. Trimming took 3 bases from V and 5 from J, leaving 16 bases between them. The CDR3 length is 15 residues. The V gene's germline CDR1 is DFQATT and CDR2 SNEGSKA (reference sequence). Written as DNA, the CDR3 is TGCAGTGCTAGGGTACCAAAATCGGTAACCGGGGAGCTGTTTTTT. Protein sequence: CSARVPKSVTGELFF.

This clonotype was found a few times. The rearrangement joins TRBV20-1 to TRBJ2-5; 7 bases map to TRBD2. The CDR3 is 12 amino acids. V was pared by 8 bases and J by 4 bases, with 7 bases of the junction left unmatched. CDR1 is DFQATT and CDR2 is SNEGSKA in the germline V gene (reference sequence). The CDR3 DNA reads as TGCAGTTCGAGCGGGACTCTAGAGACCCAGTACTTC. Translation gives CSSSGTLETQYF.

This clonotype was detected a few times. The chain uses TRBV12-3 or TRBV12-4 and TRBJ2-1, with 11 bases identical to TRBD2. After removal of 6 bases from V and 3 bases from J, the junction contained 4 bases not matched to a gene. CDR3 length: 15 amino acids. The CDR3 region is CASRETSGGYNEQFF. The DNA of the CDR3 is TGTGCCAGCAGGGAAACTAGCGGGGGCTACAATGAGCAGTTCTTC.

In its sample, this clonotype was seen a few times. This chain joins TRBV28 and TRBJ2-6, with 7 nucleotides matching TRBD1. Germline CDR1 MDHEN, CDR2 SYDVKM. This CDR3 spans 20 amino acids. V lost 1 base, J lost 0 bases, and 12 bases stayed unmatched. This CDR3 is CASSLFLLGGPSSGANVLTF. The CDR3 DNA reads TGTGCCAGCAGTTTATTCCTGCTAGGGGGCCCATCCTCTGGGGCCAACGTCCTGACTTTC. Variable domain in full (rest from reference TRBV28 and TRBJ2-6): DVKVTQSSRYLVKRTGEKVFLECVQDMDHENMFWYRQDPGLGLRLIYFSYDVKMKEKGDIPEGYSVSREKKERFSLILESASTNQTSMYLCASSLFLLGGPSSGANVLTFGAGSRLTVL.

The genes are TRBV4-1 and TRBJ2-7; D is ambiguous. CDR1 MGHRA and CDR2 YSYEKL come from the germline V gene. The V and J ends lost 2 bases and 7 bases respectively, with 12 bases between them. The CDR3 loop spans 13 amino acids. The CDR3 nucleotides are TGCGCCAGCAGCCAACAAATTGGCTCGGAGCAGTACGTC. Its protein product is CASSQQIGSEQYV.

This clonotype was seen many times. The rearrangement uses TRBV2 and TRBJ2-3, with 11 bases lining up with TRBD2. Trimming cost V 7 bases and J 6 bases; bases outside gene matches: 9. Germline loops: CDR1 SNHLY, CDR2 FYNNEI. The CDR3 is 15 residues long. This chain's CDR3 is CASTYASGRTDTQYF. CDR3 nucleotides: TGTGCCAGCACCTATGCTAGCGGGAGGACGGATACGCAGTATTTT.

This rearrangement joins TRBV5-1 to TRBJ2-7, with D maybe TRBD2 (6 bases). V lost 3 bases, J lost 3 bases, and 16 bases lay in between. Germline CDR1 reads SGHRS; CDR2 reads YFSETQ. The CDR3 has 15 amino acids. The CDR3 DNA sequence: TGCGCCAGCAGCTCAAAGGCGGGGACCCTCTACGAGCAGTACTTC. Residues: CASSSKAGTLYEQYF.

In this sample, this clonotype turned up many times. The CDR3 DNA is TGTGCCAGCAGCCCACGTAGCGGGAGGTACAATGAGCAGTTCTTC. This codes for CASSPRSGRYNEQFF. The chain employs TRBV13 and TRBJ2-1, with 10 bases fitting TRBD2. The CDR3 has 15 amino acids. The trim removed 5 bases at V and 4 bases at J, leaving 5 bases unmatched. Germline V gene data show CDR1 as PRHDT and CDR2 as FYEKMQ (reference sequence).

The sample holds a few counts of this clonotype. The chain joins TRBV5-1 to TRBJ2-7; TRBD1 matches 9 bases. The CDR3 extends over 15 amino acids. Per germline, CDR1 SGHRS and CDR2 YFSETQ. The J segment lost 3 bases and the V segment lost 3 bases, leaving 7 bases of the junction unmatched. The CDR3 DNA is TGCGCCAGCAGCTCGGAGACAGGGGGTAACTACGAGCAGTACGTC. Its protein product is CASSSETGGNYEQYV.

This clonotype has more than one count but fewer than ten. The J gene is TRBJ2-1, the V gene TRBV10-3; possible D gene TRBD2, 6 bases. The CDR3 runs 16 residues. CDR1 and CDR2 from the germline V gene are ENHRY and SYGVKD. Trimming removed 3 bases from V and 4 bases from J, with 16 bases in between. The CDR3 nucleotides read TGTGCCATCAGTGACTCGACTAGATCGACTTACAATGAGCAGTTCTTC. Amino acid sequence: CAISDSTRSTYNEQFF.

The genes are TRBV27 and TRBJ2-7; TRBD1 is a possible D gene (6 bases). The CDR3 covers 14 residues. Germline assignment: CDR1 MNHEY and CDR2 SMNVEV (reference sequence). The V end lost 7 bases, the J end lost 6 bases, and 19 bases lay between the germline ends. The CDR3 bases are TGTGCCAGCACCAATCAGGGGAGCGGACGCGAGCAGTACTTC. It translates to CASTNQGSGREQYF.

This clonotype was found a few times. V usage is TRBV20-1 and J usage is TRBJ2-7; no clear D. From germline, CDR1 is DFQATT and CDR2 SNEGSKA (reference sequence). This CDR3 has 12 amino acids. Trimming took off 3 bases at V and 2 bases at J, with 8 bases between the two ends. The CDR3 region is CSARDHPYEQYF. Written as DNA, the CDR3 is TGCAGTGCTAGGGACCACCCCTACGAGCAGTACTTC.

This clonotype showed up many times. The V call is TRBV5-1, the J call TRBJ2-7; no clear D. This CDR3 region has 12 residues. Germline V gene sequence: CDR1 SGHRS, CDR2 YFSETQ. Trimming stripped 3 bases from V and 4 bases from J, with 8 bases between. The CDR3 here is CASSSVGYEQYF. Here the CDR3 DNA reads TGCGCCAGCAGCTCCGTCGGGTACGAGCAGTACTTC.